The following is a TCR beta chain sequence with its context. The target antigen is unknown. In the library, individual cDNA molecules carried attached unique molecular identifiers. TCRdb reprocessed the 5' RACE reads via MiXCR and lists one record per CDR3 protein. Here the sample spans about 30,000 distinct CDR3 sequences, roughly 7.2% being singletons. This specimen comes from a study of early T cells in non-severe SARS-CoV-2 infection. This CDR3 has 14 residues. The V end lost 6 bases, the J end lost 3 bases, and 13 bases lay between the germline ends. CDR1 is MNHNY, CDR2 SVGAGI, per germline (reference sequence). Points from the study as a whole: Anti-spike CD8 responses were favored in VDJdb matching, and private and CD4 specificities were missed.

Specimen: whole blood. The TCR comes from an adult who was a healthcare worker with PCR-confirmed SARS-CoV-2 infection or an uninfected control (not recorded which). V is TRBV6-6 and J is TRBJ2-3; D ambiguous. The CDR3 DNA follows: TGTGCCAGCAGATCAACGGTAGTAACAGATACGCAGTATTTT. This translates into CASRSTVVTDTQYF.